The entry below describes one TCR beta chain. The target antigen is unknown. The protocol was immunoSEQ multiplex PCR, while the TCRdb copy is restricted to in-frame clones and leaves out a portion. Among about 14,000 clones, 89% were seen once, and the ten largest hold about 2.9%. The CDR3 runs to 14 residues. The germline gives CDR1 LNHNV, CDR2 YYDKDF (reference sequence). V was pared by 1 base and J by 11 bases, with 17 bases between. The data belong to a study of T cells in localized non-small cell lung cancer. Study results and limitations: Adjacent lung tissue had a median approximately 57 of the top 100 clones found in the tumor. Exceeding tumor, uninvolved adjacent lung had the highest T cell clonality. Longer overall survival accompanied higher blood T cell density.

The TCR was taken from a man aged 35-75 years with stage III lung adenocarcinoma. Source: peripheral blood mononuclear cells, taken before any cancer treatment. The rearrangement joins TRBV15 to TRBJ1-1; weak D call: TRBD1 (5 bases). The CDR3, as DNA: TGTGCCACCAGCAGAGGATGGAGTGGGACTGGGGCTTTCTTT. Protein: CATSRGWSGTGAFF.